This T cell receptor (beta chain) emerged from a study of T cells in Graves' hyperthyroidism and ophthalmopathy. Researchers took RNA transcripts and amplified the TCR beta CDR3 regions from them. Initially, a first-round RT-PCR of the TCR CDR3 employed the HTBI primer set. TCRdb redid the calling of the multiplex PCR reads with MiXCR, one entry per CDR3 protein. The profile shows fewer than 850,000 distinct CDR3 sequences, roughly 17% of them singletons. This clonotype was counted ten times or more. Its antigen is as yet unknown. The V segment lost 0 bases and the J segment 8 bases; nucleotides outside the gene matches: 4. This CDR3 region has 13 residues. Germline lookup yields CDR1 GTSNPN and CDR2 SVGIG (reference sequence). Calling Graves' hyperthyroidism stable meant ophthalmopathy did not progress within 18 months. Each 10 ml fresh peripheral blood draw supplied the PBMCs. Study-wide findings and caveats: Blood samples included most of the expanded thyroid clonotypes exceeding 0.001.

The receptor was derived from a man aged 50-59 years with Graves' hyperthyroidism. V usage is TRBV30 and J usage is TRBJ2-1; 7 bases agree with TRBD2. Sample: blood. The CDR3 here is CAWSVSSGDEQFF. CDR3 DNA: TGTGCCTGGAGTGTTTCAAGCGGGGATGAGCAGTTCTTC.